This T cell receptor beta chain was sequenced during a study of T cells and Merkel cell carcinoma outcomes. Overall study findings and caveats: Merkel cell carcinoma outcomes were reportedly predicted by repertoire and T-cell density.

Worth noting for this clone: Its antigen is unknown.

The data were produced by immunoSEQ multiplex PCR, yet TCRdb's version contains in-frame clones alone and is incomplete. This sample carries about 15,000 clones, 81% of them seen once, and the ten largest clones take 7% to 9%. Trimming stripped 4 bases from V and 10 bases from J, with 11 bases between. CDR3 length equals 12 residues. Germline CDR1 and CDR2: LNHDA and SQIVND (reference sequence). The sequenced sample consisted of tumor tissue from Merkel cell carcinoma. The receptor comes from a human donor with Merkel cell carcinoma. The chain couples TRBV19 to TRBJ1-5, with no clear D. The CDR3: CASSRNPGPQHF. Here the CDR3 DNA reads TGTGCCAGTAGTAGGAATCCGGGACCCCAGCATTTT. The full variable domain, in which reference TRBV19 and TRBJ1-5 provide the parts outside the CDR3, is DGGITQSPKYLFRKEGQNVTLSCEQNLNHDAMYWYRQDPGQGLRLIYYSQIVNDFQKGDIAEGYSVSREKKESFPLTVTSAQKNPTAFYLCASSRNPGPQHFGDGTRLSIL.